This T cell receptor beta chain stems from a study of beta chain features in type 1 diabetes. Study in general: All samples together contributed approximately 100 million sorted cells for examination.

On this clone itself: Different DNA sequences within this sample yield the same CDR3.

The authors reverse transcribed all of the isolated RNA, so sequencing captured expressed TCRB transcripts. Profiled with immunoSEQ multiplex PCR; TCRdb holds only in-frame clones, not every one. The sample holds fewer than 500,000 clones, approximately 15% seen once. The source is a man aged 25-45 years in good health. Sequences were obtained from naive CD4+ T cells from blood.

CDR3 loop: CASSLSGLSTDTQYF. The CDR3 region has the DNA TGTGCCAGCAGCTTAAGCGGGTTAAGCACAGATACGCAGTATTTT. The rearrangement uses TRBV7-2 and TRBJ2-3, with D possibly TRBD2 on 6 matching bases. CDR3 length equals 15 residues. Trimming took off 2 bases at V and 0 bases at J, with 9 bases between the two ends. Germline V CDR1 and CDR2: SGHTA, FQGNSA. Supplemented by reference TRBV7-2 and TRBJ2-3, the full variable domain reads GAGVSQSPSNKVTEKGKDVELRCDPISGHTALYWYRQSLGQGLEFLIYFQGNSAPDKSGLPSDRFSAERTGGSVSTLTIQRTQQEDSAVYLCASSLSGLSTDTQYFGPGTRLTVL.